These 9 T cell receptor beta chains were sequenced from one sample in a study of T-cell memory formation after mild COVID-19. TCRdb fed the 5' RACE reads into MiXCR, producing one record per CDR3 protein. There are about 270,000 distinct CDR3 sequences in the sample; 16% occur only once, and more than 20% lies in the top ten. The sequencing sample was made of PBMCs or a T cell subset sorted from them (not recorded which). These receptors originate from a young man who had mild COVID-19 (a few samples of this study predate the infection). Cell type and time point are not known.

The V call is TRBV2, the J call TRBJ2-3, with D perhaps matching TRBD2 (5 bases). The CDR3 length is 14 residues. Germline CDR1 reads SNHLY; CDR2 reads FYNNEI. V dropped 6 bases and J dropped 0 bases, with 10 bases sitting between them. CDR3 region: CASSRRASTDTQYF. For the CDR3, the DNA is TGTGCCAGCAGCAGGCGGGCTAGCACAGATACGCAGTATTTT.

Ten or more counts support this clonotype. The CDR3, as DNA: TGTGCCAGCAGCCCTCGACTAGCGGGGGGCACAGATACGCAGTATTTT. This translates into CASSPRLAGGTDTQYF. V usage is TRBV7-2 and J usage is TRBJ2-3, with 12 nucleotides matching TRBD2. The CDR3 is 16 amino acids. The ends lost 5 bases at V and 1 base at J; junction bases unmatched: 4. Germline values: CDR1 SGHTA, CDR2 FQGNSA.

In nucleotides, the CDR3 is TGCGCCAGCAGCTATACAGAACCTACCACAGATACGCAGTATTTT. The encoded protein is CASSYTEPTTDTQYF. The rearrangement joins TRBV5-1 to TRBJ2-3; no definite D call. Germline V gene lookup returns CDR1 SGHRS and CDR2 YFSETQ. This CDR3 spans 15 amino acids. Deletions cut 3 bases from V and 2 bases from J, with 13 bases between.

The table lists this clonotype with a few counts. CDR3 in amino acids: CASRSGGALDEQFF. CDR3 nucleotides: TGTGCTAGCCGAAGCGGGGGGGCATTGGATGAGCAGTTCTTC. The V and J genes are TRBV12-5 and TRBJ2-1, with 10 bases lining up with TRBD2. This CDR3 is built from 14 residues. The ends lost 9 bases at V and 8 bases at J; junction bases unmatched: 10. Germline lookup yields CDR1 LGHNT and CDR2 FRNRAP.

V and J are TRBV7-9 and TRBJ2-6; D is possibly TRBD2 (5 bases). There are 17 residues in the CDR3. V lost 2 bases and J 4 bases, leaving 15 bases between the germline ends. Per germline, CDR1 SEHNR and CDR2 FQNEAQ (reference sequence). CDR3 sequence (DNA): TGTGCCAGCAGCTTATTTGCGGAGGCGGGCGGGGCCAACGTCCTGACTTTC. Amino acids: CASSLFAEAGGANVLTF.

The chain recombines TRBV24-1 with TRBJ2-1; the D is unclear. The germline V gene has CDR1 KGHDR and CDR2 SFDVKD. This CDR3 is 14 amino acids long. The V and J ends lost 4 bases and 6 bases respectively, with 12 bases between them. CDR3 region: CATSDSRAINEQFF. CDR3 bases: TGTGCCACCAGTGACTCCCGGGCGATCAATGAGCAGTTCTTC.

Only a few counts were recorded for this clonotype. The V and J genes are TRBV15 and TRBJ1-4; 7 nucleotides align to TRBD1. The CDR3 has 14 residues. The V and J ends lost 3 bases and 3 bases, in that order; junction bases with no gene match: 1. Germline loops: CDR1 LNHNV, CDR2 YYDKDF (reference sequence). CDR3 in DNA: TGTGCCACCAGCAGTGGGACAGCTAATGAAAAACTGTTTTTT. Protein: CATSSGTANEKLFF.

This clonotype was found a few times. The chain combines TRBV20-1 with TRBJ2-2, with a possible D match to TRBD1 (6 bases). The ends were cut back, 1 base at V and 7 bases at J, with 7 bases in the middle. From germline, CDR1 is DFQATT and CDR2 SNEGSKA (reference sequence). There are 12 residues in the CDR3. The CDR3 DNA sequence: TGCAGTGCTAGAGCAGGGGACGGGGAGCTGTTTTTT. Translated, it gives CSARAGDGELFF.

As DNA, the CDR3 is TGTGCCAGCAGTGCCGGAGGCCATGGCTACACCTTC. Protein sequence: CASSAGGHGYTF. J is TRBJ1-2 and V is TRBV6-5; D is undetermined. Germline V gene data show CDR1 as MNHEY and CDR2 as SVGAGI. This CDR3 has 12 residues. V was clipped by 5 bases and J by 6 bases, with 10 bases between them.